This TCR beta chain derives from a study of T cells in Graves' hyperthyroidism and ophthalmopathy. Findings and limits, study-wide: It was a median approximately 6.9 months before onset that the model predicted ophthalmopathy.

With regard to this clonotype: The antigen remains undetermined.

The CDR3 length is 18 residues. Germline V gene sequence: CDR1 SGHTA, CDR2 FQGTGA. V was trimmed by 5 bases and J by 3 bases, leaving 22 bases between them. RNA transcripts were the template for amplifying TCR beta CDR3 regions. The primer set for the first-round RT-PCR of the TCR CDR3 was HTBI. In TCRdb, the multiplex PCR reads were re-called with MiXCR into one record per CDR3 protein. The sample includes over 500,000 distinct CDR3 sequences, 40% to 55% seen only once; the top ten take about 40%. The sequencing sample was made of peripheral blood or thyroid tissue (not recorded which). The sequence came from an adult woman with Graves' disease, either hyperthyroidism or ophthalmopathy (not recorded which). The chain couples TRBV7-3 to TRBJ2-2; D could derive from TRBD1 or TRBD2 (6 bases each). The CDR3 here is CASSSARDTGADTGELFF. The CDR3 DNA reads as TGTGCCAGCAGCAGTGCTAGAGATACGGGGGCGGACACCGGGGAGCTGTTTTTT. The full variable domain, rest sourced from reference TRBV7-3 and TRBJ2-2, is GAGVSQTPSNKVTEKGKYVELRCDPISGHTALYWYRQSLGQGPEFLIYFQGTGAADDSGLPNDRFFAVRPEGSVSTLKIQRTERGDSAVYLCASSSARDTGADTGELFFGEGSRLTVL.